The clone carrying this T cell receptor (beta chain) was counted a few times. In the original analysis: Amplification from reference gene primers served as the basis for estimated nucleated cell counts. Sequenced by immunoSEQ multiplex PCR; TCRdb stores in-frame clones only, minus some. Clone size and V and J calls were adopted from that table, with D and trimming inferred from the DNA. The table lists roughly 200,000 clones, 80% to 85% of them singletons. Followed longitudinally, the Seattle patients had been enrolled during active infection. The CDR3 is 15 residues long. Germline-derived CDR1 and CDR2 are SGHDT and YYEEEE. With V trimmed by 2 bases and J by 4 bases, 7 bases remained unmatched. The entry originates in a study of blood T cell repertoires in COVID-19. In the study overall: There were acute and convalescent COVID-19 samples, and they came from the United States, Italy and Spain. The analysed material was cDNA or gDNA that came from T cells, B-cell-depleted T cells, or PBMCs.

This chain joins TRBV5-6 and TRBJ2-5; 8 bases align to TRBD2. This TCR was recovered from a woman older than 75 with COVID-19, enrolled during active disease. The sample was peripheral blood. The CDR3 coding sequence is TGTGCCAGCAGCTTTCCCACGGGGGGGCGAGAGACCCAGTACTTC. Translating it yields CASSFPTGGRETQYF.